These 24 T cell receptor beta chains were all obtained from the same sample, sequenced in a study of early T cells in non-severe SARS-CoV-2 infection. TCRdb analysed the 5' RACE reads with MiXCR anew, one entry per CDR3 protein. Of tens of thousands of distinct CDR3 sequences listed, approximately 10% are singletons. The sample was whole blood. The receptors stem from an adult who was a healthcare worker with PCR-confirmed SARS-CoV-2 infection or an uninfected control (not recorded which).

At least ten counts were recorded for this clonotype. This chain connects TRBV3-1 to TRBJ2-7; 8 bases align to TRBD2. Germline V gives CDR1 LGHDT, CDR2 YNNKEL (reference sequence). V gave up 3 bases and J gave up 3 bases; unmatched junction bases: 4. CDR3 length: 14 residues. The CDR3 is CASSHRGGFYEQYF. For the CDR3, the DNA is TGTGCCAGCAGCCACCGGGGGGGATTCTACGAGCAGTACTTC.

This clonotype has more than one count but fewer than ten. This chain links TRBV4-1 with TRBJ2-7, with D possibly being TRBD2 (7 bases). The CDR3 contains 15 residues. The V end lost 1 base, the J end lost 3 bases, and 13 bases lay between the germline ends. Germline assignment: CDR1 MGHRA and CDR2 YSYEKL. Here the CDR3 DNA reads TGCGCCAGCAGCCAAGTTGTAAGGGGGGGCTACGAGCAGTACTTC. This codes for CASSQVVRGGYEQYF.

This clonotype showed up many times. V and J are TRBV7-9 and TRBJ2-3, with D uncertain. The ends were cut back, 5 bases at V and 2 bases at J, with 5 bases in the middle. CDR1 is SEHNR, CDR2 FQNEAQ, per germline (reference sequence). This CDR3 region has 12 residues. The CDR3 sequence: CASSPVTDTQYF. Written as DNA, the CDR3 is TGTGCCAGCAGCCCGGTCACAGATACGCAGTATTTT.

The chain recombines TRBV13 with TRBJ2-5, with 8 bases that match TRBD1. Germline CDR1 is PRHDT and CDR2 is FYEKMQ (reference sequence). V was clipped by 3 bases and J by 4 bases; unmatched bases: 7. CDR3 length equals 15 residues. The DNA for the CDR3 is TGTGCCAGCAGCTTCAGGGGGCAGACAGGAGAGACCCAGTACTTC. Encoded protein: CASSFRGQTGETQYF. The whole variable domain, remainder taken from reference TRBV13 and TRBJ2-5, is AAGVIQSPRHLIKEKRETATLKCYPIPRHDTVYWYQQGPGQDPQFLISFYEKMQSDKGSIPDRFSAQQFSDYHSELNMSSLELGDSALYFCASSFRGQTGETQYFGPGTRLLVL.

This chain links TRBV19 with TRBJ2-3, with 10 bases that match TRBD2. The CDR3 extends over 17 amino acids. Looked up from germline, CDR1 is LNHDA and CDR2 is SQIVND (reference sequence). Trimming took 1 base from V and 3 from J; bases not matched to a gene: 7. DNA for the CDR3: TGTGCCAGTAGTATAGTCTCACTAGCGGGAAGGACAGATACGCAGTATTTT. It yields the protein CASSIVSLAGRTDTQYF.

In this sample, this clonotype turned up many times. The chain carries TRBV12-3 or TRBV12-4 and TRBJ2-5; 7 nucleotides line up with TRBD1. With 1 base clipped from V and 4 bases from J, the junction kept 3 bases outside the gene matches. The CDR3 runs to 14 residues. The CDR3 region has the DNA TGTGCCAGCAGTTTAGTGGCAGGGGGAGAGACCCAGTACTTC. Its protein product is CASSLVAGGETQYF.

This clonotype was picked up many times. The chain combines TRBV5-1 with TRBJ2-3; 7 bases are a match to TRBD1. CDR3 length equals 15 residues. Germline CDR1 and CDR2: SGHRS and YFSETQ. Trimming took 4 bases from V and 0 from J; bases not matched to a gene: 5. For the CDR3, the DNA is TGCGCCAGCAGCACCGGGACAGCTAGCACAGATACGCAGTATTTT. Translation gives CASSTGTASTDTQYF.

CDR3 sequence reads: CASSPQGVFQETQYF. The CDR3 DNA reads TGTGCCAGCAGCCCGCAGGGGGTATTCCAAGAGACCCAGTACTTC. The chain recombines TRBV11-2 with TRBJ2-5; 7 bases line up with TRBD1. The CDR3 totals 15 residues. The junction had 7 bases not matched to a gene; V was cut back by 5 bases and J by 1 base. Germline V gene sequence: CDR1 SGHAT, CDR2 FQNNGV.

The table lists this clonotype with many counts. V gene TRBV7-9 combines with J gene TRBJ2-5; the D gene is possibly TRBD1 (6 bases). Germline CDR1 is SEHNR and CDR2 is FQNEAQ (reference sequence). Trimming took off 3 bases at V and 9 bases at J, with 8 bases between the two ends. There are 11 residues in the CDR3. The CDR3 spells CASSFAGAQYF. The CDR3, as DNA: TGTGCCAGCAGCTTCGCAGGGGCCCAGTACTTC.

This clonotype was seen many times. V and J are TRBV7-9 and TRBJ1-2; D gene uncertain. CDR1 is SEHNR and CDR2 is FQNEAQ in the germline V gene (reference sequence). This CDR3 contains 14 residues. Trimming cost V 5 bases and J 1 base, with 11 bases left between them. The CDR3 DNA is TGTGCCAGCAGCCCCTTGCGCGTTAACTATGGCTACACCTTC. This encodes CASSPLRVNYGYTF.

This clonotype was counted many times. The rearrangement uses TRBV18 and TRBJ2-3, with 9 bases that match TRBD2. V gave up 3 bases and J gave up 2 bases; unmatched junction bases: 0. The CDR3 spans 14 residues. Per germline, CDR1 KGHSH and CDR2 LQKENI. In DNA, the CDR3 is TGTGCCAGCTCACCGGGACTAGCCACAGATACGCAGTATTTT. This translates into CASSPGLATDTQYF.

In its sample, this clonotype was seen many times. The V and J genes are TRBV7-6 and TRBJ1-2, with D uncertain. The ends were cut back, 3 bases at V and 0 bases at J, with 8 bases in the middle. In germline, CDR1 is SGHVS, CDR2 FNYEAQ. The CDR3 sequence is 14 residues long. In nucleotides, the CDR3 is TGTGCCAGCAGCTTGGGGTTCGCTAACTATGGCTACACCTTC. The encoded protein is CASSLGFANYGYTF.

This clonotype was observed at least ten times. The genes are TRBV20-1 and TRBJ2-3; 10 bases align to TRBD1. This CDR3 is built from 13 residues. The germline V gene encodes CDR1 DFQATT and CDR2 SNEGSKA (reference sequence). CDR3 nucleotides: TGCAGGCCTGACAGGGGGCAGACAGATACGCAGTATTTT. Encoded protein: CRPDRGQTDTQYF.

The sample holds a few counts of this clonotype. The chain combines TRBV12-5 with TRBJ2-3; D possibly corresponds to TRBD2 (6 bases). The CDR3 runs to 16 residues. CDR1 is LGHNT and CDR2 is FRNRAP in the germline V gene. V lost 2 bases and J lost 4, with 16 bases in between. This chain's CDR3 is CASGLPQVGEADTQYF. The CDR3 DNA is TGTGCTAGTGGTTTGCCCCAAGTCGGGGAGGCAGATACGCAGTATTTT.

The rearrangement links TRBV5-5 to TRBJ2-6; D is uncertain. Trimming left V 6 bases short and J 0 bases short, with 10 bases between. CDR1 is SGHKS, CDR2 YYEKEE, per germline (reference sequence). CDR3 length: 15 residues. CDR3 coding DNA: TGTGCCAGCACCCCATTACTCTCTGGGGCCAACGTCCTGACTTTC. The encoded protein is CASTPLLSGANVLTF.

V gene TRBV7-9 combines with J gene TRBJ2-2; D not resolved. With 3 bases removed from V and 0 bases from J, the gap between germline ends came to 8 bases. Germline CDR1 and CDR2: SEHNR and FQNEAQ (reference sequence). The CDR3 loop spans 15 amino acids. CDR3 loop: CASSFYKPNTGELFF. The CDR3 DNA reads TGTGCCAGCAGCTTCTACAAACCGAACACCGGGGAGCTGTTTTTT. Full variable domain (remainder filled in from reference TRBV7-9 and TRBJ2-2): DTGVSQNPRHKITKRGQNVTFRCDPISEHNRLYWYRQTLGQGPEFLTYFQNEAQLEKSRLLSDRFSAERPKGSFSTLEIQRTEQGDSAMYLCASSFYKPNTGELFFGEGSRLTVL.

This clonotype was recorded many times. The rearrangement links TRBV6-1 to TRBJ2-7, with D possibly TRBD2 on 6 matching bases. The germline gives CDR1 MNHNS, CDR2 SASEGT. Trimming took off 2 bases at V and 5 bases at J, with 16 bases between the two ends. The CDR3 totals 15 residues. CDR3: CASSEKAGTPDEQYF. DNA of the CDR3: TGTGCCAGCAGTGAAAAGGCGGGAACCCCCGACGAGCAGTACTTC.

This clonotype was seen ten or more times. This chain uses TRBV19 with TRBJ2-2; no firm D call. The germline V gene has CDR1 LNHDA and CDR2 SQIVND (reference sequence). Trimming took off 2 bases at V and 6 bases at J, with 7 bases between the two ends. The CDR3 is 13 amino acids. The CDR3 region has the DNA TGTGCCAGTAGTATAAGTTCGGCCGGGGAGCTGTTTTTT. Protein sequence: CASSISSAGELFF.

This clonotype was detected ten times or more. This chain links TRBV29-1 with TRBJ2-5; 7 bases are a match to TRBD1. CDR3 length equals 14 residues. Germline trimming cut 6 bases from V and 2 bases from J; bases unmatched to any gene: 9. The V gene's germline CDR1 is SQVTM and CDR2 ANQGSEA. The CDR3 sequence is CSVNLGGTQETQYF. CDR3 coding DNA: TGCAGCGTAAACCTAGGGGGCACGCAAGAGACCCAGTACTTC.

This clonotype was counted only a few times. The rearrangement joins TRBV12-3 or TRBV12-4 to TRBJ1-2; D gene unclear. Trimming took off 7 bases at V and 5 bases at J, with 8 bases between the two ends. The CDR3 runs 11 residues. CDR3 sequence (DNA): TGTGCCAGCACACAAGGGTATGGCTACACCTTC. This encodes CASTQGYGYTF.

This clonotype was detected many times. The genes are TRBV24-1 and TRBJ2-1; a weak D match, TRBD2 (7 bases). The CDR3 sequence is 16 residues long. V was shortened by 4 bases and J by 2 bases, with 14 bases between the two germline ends. Looked up from germline, CDR1 is KGHDR and CDR2 is SFDVKD. CDR3 DNA: TGTGCCACCAGTGACCCCAGGGGACTACCCTACAATGAGCAGTTCTTC. Translating gives CATSDPRGLPYNEQFF.

This clonotype was detected many times. The CDR3 DNA reads as TGTGCCAGCAGCCAAGCCTATGCGACTGGAAACACCATATATTTT. Encoded protein: CASSQAYATGNTIYF. The chain combines TRBV4-2 with TRBJ1-3; no clear D. This CDR3 is built from 15 residues. V lost 1 base, J lost 2 bases, and 9 bases lay in between. Per germline, CDR1 LGHNA and CDR2 YNFKEQ.

The chain carries TRBV7-6 and TRBJ2-1; 11 bases match TRBD2. The CDR3 runs to 16 residues. J lost 5 bases, V lost 5 bases, and 8 bases had no gene match. Germline CDR1 SGHVS, CDR2 FNYEAQ. The CDR3 spells CASSAGLAGRNNEQFF. In nucleotides, the CDR3 is TGTGCCAGCAGCGCCGGACTAGCGGGTCGTAACAATGAGCAGTTCTTC.

This clonotype was found many times. Here the CDR3 reads CASSRGLAGDEQFF. CDR3 sequence (DNA): TGTGCCAGCAGCCGCGGACTAGCGGGAGATGAGCAGTTCTTC. The chain joins TRBV14 to TRBJ2-1, with 13 bases lining up with TRBD2. Trimming removed 4 bases from V and 8 bases from J; junction bases left unmatched: 2. The germline V gene encodes CDR1 SGHDN and CDR2 FVKESK. This CDR3 has 14 amino acids.